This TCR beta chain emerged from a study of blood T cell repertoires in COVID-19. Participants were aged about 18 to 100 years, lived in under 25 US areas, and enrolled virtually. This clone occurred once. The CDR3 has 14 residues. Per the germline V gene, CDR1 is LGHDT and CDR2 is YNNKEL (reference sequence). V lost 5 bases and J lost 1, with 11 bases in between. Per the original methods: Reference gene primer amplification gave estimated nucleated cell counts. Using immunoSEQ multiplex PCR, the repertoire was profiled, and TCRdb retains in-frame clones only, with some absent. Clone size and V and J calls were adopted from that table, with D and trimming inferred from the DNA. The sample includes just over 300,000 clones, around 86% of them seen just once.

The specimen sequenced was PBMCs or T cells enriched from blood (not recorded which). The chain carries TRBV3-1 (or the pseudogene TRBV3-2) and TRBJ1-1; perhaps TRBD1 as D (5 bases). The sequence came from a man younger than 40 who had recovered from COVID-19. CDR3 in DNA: TGTGCCAGCAGCTCTCACGGACAGAACACTGAAGCTTTCTTT. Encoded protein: CASSSHGQNTEAFF.